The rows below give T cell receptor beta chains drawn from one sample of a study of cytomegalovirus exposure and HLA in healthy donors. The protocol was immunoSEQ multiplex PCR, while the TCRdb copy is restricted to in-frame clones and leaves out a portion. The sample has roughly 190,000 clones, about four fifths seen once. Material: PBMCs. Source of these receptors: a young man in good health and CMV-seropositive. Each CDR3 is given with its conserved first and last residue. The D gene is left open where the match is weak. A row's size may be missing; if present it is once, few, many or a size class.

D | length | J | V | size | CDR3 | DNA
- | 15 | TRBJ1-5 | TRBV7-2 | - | CASSLVGEGNQPQHF | TGTGCCAGCAGCTTAGTTGGGGAGGGCAATCAGCCCCAGCATTTT
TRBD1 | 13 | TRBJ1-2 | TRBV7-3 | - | CASSSGQVSGYTF | TGTGCCAGCAGCTCCGGACAGGTCTCAGGCTACACCTTC
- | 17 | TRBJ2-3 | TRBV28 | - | CASSLQTGYLKTDTQYF | TGTGCCAGCAGTTTACAAACAGGCTATCTTAAGACAGATACGCAGTATTTT
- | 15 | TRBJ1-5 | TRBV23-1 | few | CASSQSGDCNQPQHF | TGCGCCAGCAGTCAATCCGGGGATTGTAATCAGCCCCAGCATTTT
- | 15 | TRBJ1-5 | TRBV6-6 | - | CASSYSIGGHQPQHF | TGTGCCAGCAGTTACTCGATCGGTGGTCATCAGCCCCAGCATTTT
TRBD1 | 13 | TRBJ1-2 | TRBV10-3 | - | CAISVWGQWGYTF | TGTGCCATCAGTGTTTGGGGACAGTGGGGCTACACCTTC
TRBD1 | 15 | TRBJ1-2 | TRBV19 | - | CASSNRQGGGYGYTF | TGTGCCAGTAGTAATCGACAGGGAGGTGGCTATGGCTACACCTTC
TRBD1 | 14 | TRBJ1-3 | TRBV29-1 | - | CSVADRGTGNTIYF | TGCAGCGTTGCCGACAGGGGGACTGGAAACACCATATATTTT
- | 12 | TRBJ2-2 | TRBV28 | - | CAEGLNTGELFF | TGTGCCGAGGGACTGAACACCGGGGAGCTGTTTTTT
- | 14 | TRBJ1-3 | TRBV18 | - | CASIGDLSGNTIYF | TGTGCCAGCATCGGAGACCTCTCTGGAAACACCATATATTTT
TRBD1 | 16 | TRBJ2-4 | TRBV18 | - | CASSSDRGGQENIQYF | TGTGCCAGCTCGAGTGACAGAGGGGGCCAGGAAAACATTCAGTACTTC